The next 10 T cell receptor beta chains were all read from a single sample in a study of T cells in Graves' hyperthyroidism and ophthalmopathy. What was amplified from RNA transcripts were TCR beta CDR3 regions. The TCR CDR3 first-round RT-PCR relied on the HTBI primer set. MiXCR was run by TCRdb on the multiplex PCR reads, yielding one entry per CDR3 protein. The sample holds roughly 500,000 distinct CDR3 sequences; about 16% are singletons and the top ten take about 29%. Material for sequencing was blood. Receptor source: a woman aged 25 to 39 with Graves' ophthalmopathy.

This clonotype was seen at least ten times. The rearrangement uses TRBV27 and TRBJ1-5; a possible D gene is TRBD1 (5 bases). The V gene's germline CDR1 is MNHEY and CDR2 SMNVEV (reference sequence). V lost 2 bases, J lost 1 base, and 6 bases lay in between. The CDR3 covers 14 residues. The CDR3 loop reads CASSLQGSNQPQHF. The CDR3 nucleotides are TGTGCCAGCAGTTTACAGGGCAGCAATCAGCCCCAGCATTTT.

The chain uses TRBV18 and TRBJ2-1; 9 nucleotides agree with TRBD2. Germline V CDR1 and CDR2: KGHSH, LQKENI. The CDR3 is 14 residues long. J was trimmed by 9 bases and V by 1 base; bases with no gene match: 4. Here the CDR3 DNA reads TGTGCCAGCTCACCACTGCGGGAGGGTACTGAGCAGTTCTTC. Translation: CASSPLREGTEQFF.

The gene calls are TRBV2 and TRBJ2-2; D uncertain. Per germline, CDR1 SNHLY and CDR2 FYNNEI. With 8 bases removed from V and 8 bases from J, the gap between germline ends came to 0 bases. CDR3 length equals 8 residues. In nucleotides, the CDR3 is TGTGCCAGCGGGGAGCTGTTTTTT. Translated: CASGELFF.

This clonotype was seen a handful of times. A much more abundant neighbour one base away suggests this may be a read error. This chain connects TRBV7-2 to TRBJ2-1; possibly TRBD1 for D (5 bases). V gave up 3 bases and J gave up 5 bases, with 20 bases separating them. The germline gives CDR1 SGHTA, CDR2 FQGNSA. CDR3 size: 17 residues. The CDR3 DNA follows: TGTGCCAGCAGCTTTCAGGGTAGGGCCTCAGGACACAATGAGCAGTTCTTC. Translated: CASSFQGRASGHNEQFF.

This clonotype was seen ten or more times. The chain's CDR3 is CAWGSQNTEAFF. The CDR3 DNA reads TGTGCCTGGGGTTCCCAGAACACTGAAGCTTTCTTT. The rearrangement uses TRBV30 and TRBJ1-1; D is uncertain. The CDR3 is made up of 12 amino acids. Germline values: CDR1 GTSNPN, CDR2 SVGIG (reference sequence). The V gene lost 5 bases and the J gene lost 1 base, with 8 bases spanning the gap.

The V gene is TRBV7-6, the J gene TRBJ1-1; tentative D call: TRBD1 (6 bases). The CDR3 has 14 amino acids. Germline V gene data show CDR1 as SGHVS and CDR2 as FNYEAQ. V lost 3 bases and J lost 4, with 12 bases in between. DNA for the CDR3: TGTGCCAGCAGCTTGCCGGGGGCGCGCACTGAAGCTTTCTTT. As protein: CASSLPGARTEAFF.

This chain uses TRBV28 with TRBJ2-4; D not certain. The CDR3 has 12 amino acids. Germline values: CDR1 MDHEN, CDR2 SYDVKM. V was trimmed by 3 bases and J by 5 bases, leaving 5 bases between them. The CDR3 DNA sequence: TGTGCCAGCAGTTTTCCCCAAAACATTCAGTACTTC. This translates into CASSFPQNIQYF.

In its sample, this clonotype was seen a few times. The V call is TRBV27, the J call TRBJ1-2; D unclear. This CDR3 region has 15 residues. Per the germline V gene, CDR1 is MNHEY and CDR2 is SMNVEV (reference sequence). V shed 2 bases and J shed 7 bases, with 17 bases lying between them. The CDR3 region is CASSLVGQLGFGYTF. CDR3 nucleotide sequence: TGTGCCAGCAGTTTAGTAGGCCAGCTGGGGTTTGGCTACACCTTC.

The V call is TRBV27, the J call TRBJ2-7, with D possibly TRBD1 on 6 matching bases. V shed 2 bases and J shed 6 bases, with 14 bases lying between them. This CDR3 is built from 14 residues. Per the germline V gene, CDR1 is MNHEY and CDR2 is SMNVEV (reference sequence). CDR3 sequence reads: CASSLTLLGAEQYF. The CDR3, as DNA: TGTGCCAGCAGTTTAACCCTCCTGGGGGCCGAGCAGTACTTC.

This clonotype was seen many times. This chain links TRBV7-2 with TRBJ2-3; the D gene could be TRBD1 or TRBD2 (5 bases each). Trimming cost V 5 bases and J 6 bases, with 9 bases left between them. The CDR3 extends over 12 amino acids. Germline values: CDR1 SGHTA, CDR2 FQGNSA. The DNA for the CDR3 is TGTGCCAGCAGCCGAGGGGAGGATACGCAGTATTTT. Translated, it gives CASSRGEDTQYF.